The sequence of this T cell receptor beta chain was determined in a study of shared clonotypes between healthy human individuals. The V gene end was trimmed by 6 bases and the J gene end by 0 bases; junction bases not matched to a gene: 7. Germline CDR1 reads SNHLY; CDR2 reads FYNNEI. The CDR3 loop spans 16 amino acids. Broader study findings: Clonotypes not shared had lower generation probabilities than those common to all four donors.

Sequencing used immunoSEQ multiplex PCR; TCRdb keeps in-frame clones, though not all of them. The sample lists about 2.4 million clones, around nine tenths occurring once. As to this clone: As yet, its antigen is unknown.

This receptor was obtained from a man in his late teens or twenties in good health. The genes are TRBV2 and TRBJ2-7, with 11 nucleotides matching TRBD2. The sample taken for sequencing was naive CD4+ T cells sorted from blood. Documented subset: CD45RA+ positively selected. The DNA of the CDR3 is TGTGCCAGCAGGGCCGGGACTAGCGGAGCCTCCTACGAGCAGTACTTC. Translation: CASRAGTSGASYEQYF.